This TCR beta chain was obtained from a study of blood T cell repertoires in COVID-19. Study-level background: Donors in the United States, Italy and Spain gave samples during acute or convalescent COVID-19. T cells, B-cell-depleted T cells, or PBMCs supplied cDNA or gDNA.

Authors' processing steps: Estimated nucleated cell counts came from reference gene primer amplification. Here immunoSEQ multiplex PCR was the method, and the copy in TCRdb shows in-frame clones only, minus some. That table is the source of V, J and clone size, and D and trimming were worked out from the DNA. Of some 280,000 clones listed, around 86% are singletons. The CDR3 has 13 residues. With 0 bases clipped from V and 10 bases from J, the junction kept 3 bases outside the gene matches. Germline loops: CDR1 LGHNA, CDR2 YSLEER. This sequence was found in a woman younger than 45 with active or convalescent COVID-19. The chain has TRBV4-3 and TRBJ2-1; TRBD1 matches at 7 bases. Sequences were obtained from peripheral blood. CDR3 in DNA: TGCGCCAGCAGCCAAGAACCGGACAGGGAGCAGTTCTTC. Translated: CASSQEPDREQFF.